This paragraph covers one TCR beta chain sequence. The antigen remains undetermined. The data were obtained in a study of shared clonotypes between healthy human individuals. The study's findings and limits: The study sampled only blood, and tissue repertoires likely differ.

Data came from immunoSEQ multiplex PCR; TCRdb stores just in-frame clones and leaves some out. This repertoire shows some 1 million clones, about 70% found once; its top ten account for approximately 1.5%. CDR1 and CDR2 from the germline V gene are MNHEY and SVGAGI. The V end lost 0 bases, the J end lost 0 bases, and 6 bases lay between the germline ends. The CDR3 is 15 residues long. The rearrangement uses TRBV6-5 and TRBJ1-5; D ambiguous. The TCR was taken from a man younger than 35 in good health. Sample: memory CD4+ T cells sorted from blood. As to subset: CD45RA-negative fraction. In DNA form, the CDR3 reads TGTGCCAGCAGTTACTCCCAGTATAGCAATCAGCCCCAGCATTTT. Its protein is CASSYSQYSNQPQHF.